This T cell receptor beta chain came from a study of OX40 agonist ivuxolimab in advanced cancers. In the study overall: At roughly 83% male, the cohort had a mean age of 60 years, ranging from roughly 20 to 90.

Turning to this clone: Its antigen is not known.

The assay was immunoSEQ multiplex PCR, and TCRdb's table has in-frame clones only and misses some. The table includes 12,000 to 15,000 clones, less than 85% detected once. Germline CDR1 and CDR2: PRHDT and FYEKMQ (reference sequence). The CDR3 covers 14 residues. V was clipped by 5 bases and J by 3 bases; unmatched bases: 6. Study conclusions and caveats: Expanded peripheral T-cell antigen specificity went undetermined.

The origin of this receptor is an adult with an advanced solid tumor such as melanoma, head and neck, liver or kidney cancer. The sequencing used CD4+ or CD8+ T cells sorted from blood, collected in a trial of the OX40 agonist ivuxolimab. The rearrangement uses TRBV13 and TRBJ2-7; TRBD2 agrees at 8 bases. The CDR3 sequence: CASSAERENYEQYF. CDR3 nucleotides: TGTGCCAGCAGCGCCGAGCGGGAGAACTACGAGCAGTACTTC.